This TCR beta chain was recovered during a study of graft-versus-host responses after intestinal transplantation. For the study at large: As for transplant type, recipients had multivisceral, liver-intestinal, or isolated intestinal grafts. For approximately three years after anti-thymocyte globulin induction, all recipients took tacrolimus and steroids.

Sequenced by immunoSEQ multiplex PCR; TCRdb stores in-frame clones only, minus some. The sample consists of 85,000 to 90,000 clones, around 86% of them appearing once. Whole-study findings and limits: Recipient marrow harbored GvH clones, some of which surfaced first in ileum or blood. Where graft-donor T cell macrochimerism was present, patients had high graft-versus-host to host-versus-graft clonal ratios in allografts.

The V gene lost 3 bases and the J gene lost 9 bases, with 8 bases spanning the gap. Germline CDR1 SGHVS, CDR2 FQNEAQ. CDR3 length equals 12 residues. With regard to this clone: Its antigen remains unknown.

V and J are TRBV7-8 and TRBJ2-2; a possible D gene is TRBD1 (5 bases). The sequencing used unstimulated CD8+ T cells sorted from spleen or lymph node cells, collected before intestinal transplant. The clonotype comes from a human donor who received an intestinal transplant. The CDR3 protein is CASSLGQWELFF. The CDR3 bases are TGTGCCAGCAGCTTGGGGCAGTGGGAGCTGTTTTTT.